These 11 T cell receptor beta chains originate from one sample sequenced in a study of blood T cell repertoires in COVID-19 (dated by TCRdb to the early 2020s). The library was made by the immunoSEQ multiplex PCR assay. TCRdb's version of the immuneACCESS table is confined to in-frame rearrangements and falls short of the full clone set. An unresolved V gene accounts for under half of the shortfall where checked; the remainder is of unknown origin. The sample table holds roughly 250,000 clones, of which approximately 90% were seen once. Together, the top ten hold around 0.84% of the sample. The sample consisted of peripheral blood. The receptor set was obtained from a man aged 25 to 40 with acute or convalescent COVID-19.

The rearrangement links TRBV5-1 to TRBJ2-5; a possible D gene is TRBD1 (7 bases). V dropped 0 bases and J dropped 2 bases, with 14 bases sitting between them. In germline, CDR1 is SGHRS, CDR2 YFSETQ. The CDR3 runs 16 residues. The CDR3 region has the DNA TGCGCCAGCAGCTTGGTGCAGGGGGGTAAGCAAGAGACCCAGTACTTC. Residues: CASSLVQGGKQETQYF.

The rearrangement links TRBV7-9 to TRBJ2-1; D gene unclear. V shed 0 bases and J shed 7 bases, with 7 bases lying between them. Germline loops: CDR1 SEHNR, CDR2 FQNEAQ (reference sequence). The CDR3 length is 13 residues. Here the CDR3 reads CASSLASPNEQFF. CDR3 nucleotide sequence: TGTGCCAGCAGCTTAGCTAGCCCAAATGAGCAGTTCTTC.

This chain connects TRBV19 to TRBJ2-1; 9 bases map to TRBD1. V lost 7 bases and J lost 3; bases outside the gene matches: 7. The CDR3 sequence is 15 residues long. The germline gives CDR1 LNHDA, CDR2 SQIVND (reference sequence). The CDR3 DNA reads TGTGCCAGTACCCGACAGGGGGTGAGCTACAATGAGCAGTTCTTC. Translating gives CASTRQGVSYNEQFF. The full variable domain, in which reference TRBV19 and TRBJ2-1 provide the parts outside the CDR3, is DGGITQSPKYLFRKEGQNVTLSCEQNLNHDAMYWYRQDPGQGLRLIYYSQIVNDFQKGDIAEGYSVSREKKESFPLTVTSAQKNPTAFYLCASTRQGVSYNEQFFGPGTRLTVL.

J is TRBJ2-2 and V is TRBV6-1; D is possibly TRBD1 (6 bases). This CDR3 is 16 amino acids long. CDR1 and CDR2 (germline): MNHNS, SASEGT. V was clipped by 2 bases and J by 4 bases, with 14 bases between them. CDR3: CASSEKSGVVTGELFF. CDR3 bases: TGTGCCAGCAGTGAAAAGTCAGGGGTGGTCACCGGGGAGCTGTTTTTT.

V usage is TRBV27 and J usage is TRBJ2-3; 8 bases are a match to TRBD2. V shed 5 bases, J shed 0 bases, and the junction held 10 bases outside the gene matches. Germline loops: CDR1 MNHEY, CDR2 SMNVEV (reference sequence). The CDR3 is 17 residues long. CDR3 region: CASSLTLAAPSTDTQYF. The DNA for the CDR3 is TGTGCCAGCAGTCTAACACTAGCGGCTCCTAGCACAGATACGCAGTATTTT.

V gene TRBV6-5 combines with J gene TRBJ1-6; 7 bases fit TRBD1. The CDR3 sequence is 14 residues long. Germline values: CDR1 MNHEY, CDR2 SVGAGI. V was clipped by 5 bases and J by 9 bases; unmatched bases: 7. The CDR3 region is CASSPTTGSSPLHF. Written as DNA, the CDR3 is TGTGCCAGCAGTCCCACGACAGGGTCTTCACCCCTCCACTTT.

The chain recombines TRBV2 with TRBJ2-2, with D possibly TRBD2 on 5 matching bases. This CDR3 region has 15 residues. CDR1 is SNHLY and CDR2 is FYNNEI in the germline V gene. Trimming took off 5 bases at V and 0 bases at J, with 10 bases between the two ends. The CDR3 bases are TGTGCCAGCAGTCCAGCGGATACGAACACCGGGGAGCTGTTTTTT. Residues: CASSPADTNTGELFF.

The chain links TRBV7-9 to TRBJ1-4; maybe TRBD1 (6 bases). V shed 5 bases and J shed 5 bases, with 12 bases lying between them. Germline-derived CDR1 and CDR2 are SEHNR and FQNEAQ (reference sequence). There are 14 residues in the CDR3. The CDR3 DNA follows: TGTGCCAGCAGCAAGGACAGCGGCAATGAAAAACTGTTTTTT. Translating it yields CASSKDSGNEKLFF.

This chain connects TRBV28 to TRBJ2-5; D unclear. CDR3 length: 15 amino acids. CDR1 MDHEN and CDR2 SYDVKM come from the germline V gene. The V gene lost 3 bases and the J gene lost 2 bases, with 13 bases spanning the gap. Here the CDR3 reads CASSFMSSRQETQYF. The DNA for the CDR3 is TGTGCCAGCAGTTTTATGTCTAGTCGGCAAGAGACCCAGTACTTC.

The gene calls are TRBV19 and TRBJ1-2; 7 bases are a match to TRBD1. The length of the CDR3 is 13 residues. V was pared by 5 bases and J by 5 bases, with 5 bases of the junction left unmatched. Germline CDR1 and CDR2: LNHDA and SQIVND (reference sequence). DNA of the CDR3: TGTGCCAGTAGTCCAGGGGGACGATATGGCTACACCTTC. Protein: CASSPGGRYGYTF.

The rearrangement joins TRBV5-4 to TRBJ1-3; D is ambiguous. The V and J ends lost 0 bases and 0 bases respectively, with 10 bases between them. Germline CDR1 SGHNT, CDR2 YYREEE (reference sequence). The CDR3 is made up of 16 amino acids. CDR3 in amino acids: CASSLEDRDSGNTIYF. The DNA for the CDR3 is TGTGCCAGCAGCTTGGAGGATCGGGACTCTGGAAACACCATATATTTT.